This entry lists 18 T cell receptor beta chains sequenced from one sample in a study of T cell repertoires in cytomegalovirus infection. TCRdb independently ran MiXCR on the reads; one entry per CDR3 protein. The data hold hundreds of thousands of distinct CDR3 sequences, with 24% observed a single time. The sequencing input was CD8+ T cells from PBMCs. The receptors originated from a human donor in good health (CMV status not recorded). Some clones in this sample may be carry-over from other donors' samples.

This clonotype came up a few times. The chain uses TRBV19 and TRBJ1-1, with D uncertain. V was cut by 5 bases and J by 2 bases, with 9 bases left in between. CDR3 length: 13 amino acids. Germline CDR1 LNHDA, CDR2 SQIVND (reference sequence). This CDR3 is CASSSVFNTEAFF. DNA for the CDR3: TGTGCCAGTAGTTCAGTGTTTAACACTGAAGCTTTCTTT.

The chain recombines TRBV27 with TRBJ2-5; D ambiguous. This CDR3 region has 11 residues. V was shortened by 7 bases and J by 5 bases, with 8 bases between the two germline ends. Germline CDR1 is MNHEY and CDR2 is SMNVEV (reference sequence). This CDR3 is CASNHGETQYF. The CDR3 DNA reads TGTGCCAGCAACCATGGGGAGACCCAGTACTTC.

The V call is TRBV5-5, the J call TRBJ1-2; D unclear. Trimming removed 2 bases at V and 8 bases at J, with 19 bases between. This CDR3 is built from 15 residues. Germline CDR1 reads SGHKS; CDR2 reads YYEKEE (reference sequence). CDR3 loop: CASSLRYSQLHGYTF. CDR3 sequence (DNA): TGTGCCAGCAGCTTACGTTATTCCCAGCTTCACGGCTACACCTTC.

This chain connects TRBV20-1 to TRBJ2-2; TRBD1 agrees at 7 bases. The CDR3 runs to 15 residues. Germline V gene lookup returns CDR1 DFQATT and CDR2 SNEGSKA (reference sequence). V was clipped by 6 bases and J by 5 bases; unmatched bases: 12. The CDR3 DNA follows: TGCAGTGCACCGGACCGGAACAGGGGAACCGGGGAGCTGTTTTTT. Protein product: CSAPDRNRGTGELFF.

The genes are TRBV28 and TRBJ2-1; no firm D call. Germline-derived CDR1 and CDR2 are MDHEN and SYDVKM. Trimming left V 1 base short and J 3 bases short, with 13 bases between. The length of the CDR3 is 16 residues. The CDR3 loop is CASSLFQSLSYNEQFF. The CDR3 region has the DNA TGTGCCAGCAGTTTATTTCAGTCTCTAAGCTACAATGAGCAGTTCTTC.

This chain links TRBV19 with TRBJ1-1; D remains unclear. Per germline, CDR1 LNHDA and CDR2 SQIVND (reference sequence). The V end was cut by 7 bases, the J end by 1 base, with 16 bases between. The CDR3 loop spans 15 amino acids. CDR3 sequence: CASTSRTESNTEAFF. As DNA, the CDR3 is TGTGCCAGTACCTCTCGGACGGAGTCGAACACTGAAGCTTTCTTT.

This clonotype was found a few times. J is TRBJ2-5 and V is TRBV28; D possibly uses TRBD1 or TRBD2 (5 bases each). Germline assignment: CDR1 MDHEN and CDR2 SYDVKM. This CDR3 is 15 amino acids long. Trimming pared 4 bases from V and 3 bases from J, leaving 15 bases between. The CDR3 spells CASSSGTSRKETQYF. In nucleotides, the CDR3 is TGTGCCAGCAGTTCCGGGACCTCTCGAAAAGAGACCCAGTACTTC.

V and J are TRBV6-5 and TRBJ1-4; D possibly corresponds to TRBD1 (6 bases). CDR1 is MNHEY and CDR2 is SVGAGI in the germline V gene. Between the trimmed V and J ends, which lost 4 bases and 1 base, there was a span of 10 bases. The CDR3 has 15 residues. This CDR3 reads CASSSHRETNEKLFF. CDR3 DNA: TGTGCCAGCAGTTCCCACAGGGAAACTAATGAAAAACTGTTTTTT.

V usage is TRBV18 and J usage is TRBJ2-7; TRBD1 matches at 7 bases. This CDR3 spans 14 amino acids. Germline V gives CDR1 KGHSH, CDR2 LQKENI. V lost 6 bases, J lost 0 bases, and 5 bases stayed unmatched. The CDR3 region has the DNA TGTGCCAGCTCTCCGGGACAGAGCTCCTACGAGCAGTACTTC. Amino acids: CASSPGQSSYEQYF.

This clonotype was seen a handful of times. This chain uses TRBV25-1 with TRBJ1-5; D unresolved. From germline, CDR1 is MGHDK and CDR2 SYGVNS. Between the trimmed V and J ends, which lost 4 bases and 2 bases, there was a span of 9 bases. The CDR3 spans 14 residues. CDR3 residues: CASSADFGNQPQHF. The CDR3 DNA sequence: TGTGCCAGCAGTGCGGATTTTGGCAATCAGCCCCAGCATTTT.

A few counts support this clonotype. The chain links TRBV10-3 to TRBJ2-3; possibly TRBD1 or TRBD2 for D (6 bases each). Trimming pared 6 bases from V and 2 bases from J, leaving 9 bases between. CDR1 is ENHRY, CDR2 SYGVKD, per germline. CDR3 length: 13 amino acids. CDR3 in amino acids: CAIRGGATDTQYF. The CDR3 DNA reads TGTGCCATCAGGGGGGGCGCCACAGATACGCAGTATTTT.

The chain recombines TRBV5-6 with TRBJ2-7; the D is unclear. Trimming removed 5 bases from V and 2 bases from J, with 11 bases in between. Germline V CDR1 and CDR2: SGHDT, YYEEEE. CDR3 size: 13 residues. The CDR3 region is CASSHVTAYEQYV. CDR3 nucleotides: TGTGCCAGCAGTCATGTAACGGCCTACGAGCAGTACGTC.

The chain combines TRBV18 with TRBJ2-3; D remains unclear. The CDR3 is made up of 15 amino acids. Trimming stripped 2 bases from V and 2 bases from J, with 11 bases between. The V gene's germline CDR1 is KGHSH and CDR2 LQKENI. The CDR3 loop reads CASSPTSASTDTQYF. CDR3 sequence (DNA): TGTGCCAGCTCACCAACAAGCGCCTCCACAGATACGCAGTATTTT.

The CDR3 DNA reads TGCAGTGCTAGAGATCTCCTAACAGGGTCCTACAATGAGCAGTTCTTC. It translates to CSARDLLTGSYNEQFF. The J gene is TRBJ2-1, the V gene TRBV20-1; tentative D call: TRBD1 (6 bases). This CDR3 region has 16 residues. V was cut by 0 bases and J by 1 base, with 13 bases left in between. CDR1 and CDR2 (germline): DFQATT, SNEGSKA (reference sequence).

The table lists this clonotype with a few counts. The chain recombines TRBV28 with TRBJ1-2, with 8 bases identical to TRBD1. Germline loops: CDR1 MDHEN, CDR2 SYDVKM. This CDR3 is built from 15 residues. V was clipped by 2 bases and J by 7 bases; unmatched bases: 9. CDR3 region: CASSLSPGGGSGYTF. Written as DNA, the CDR3 is TGTGCCAGCAGTTTAAGTCCAGGGGGCGGATCTGGCTACACCTTC.

This clonotype was detected a few times. The rearrangement links TRBV20-1 to TRBJ1-2; a weak D match, TRBD1 (6 bases). This CDR3 has 14 residues. CDR1 DFQATT and CDR2 SNEGSKA come from the germline V gene (reference sequence). Trimming left V 0 bases short and J 0 bases short, with 8 bases between. CDR3 region: CSARDQGTNYGYTF. The CDR3 DNA follows: TGCAGTGCTAGAGATCAGGGGACTAACTATGGCTACACCTTC.

Ten or more counts support this clonotype. The rearrangement joins TRBV7-8 to TRBJ1-2, with a weak D call TRBD1 (6 bases). This CDR3 has 16 amino acids. Trimming removed 1 base at V and 2 bases at J, with 14 bases between. From germline, CDR1 is SGHVS and CDR2 FQNEAQ. In nucleotides, the CDR3 is TGTGCCAGCAGCTTAGGACAGGCGGGGGGAAACTATGGCTACACCTTC. It is translated as CASSLGQAGGNYGYTF. The whole variable domain, remainder taken from reference TRBV7-8 and TRBJ1-2, is GAGVSQSPRYKVAKRGQDVALRCDPISGHVSLFWYQQALGQGPEFLTYFQNEAQLDKSGLPSDRFFAERPEGSVSTLKIQRTQQEDSAVYLCASSLGQAGGNYGYTFGSGTRLTVV.

This chain links TRBV19 with TRBJ1-1; no clear D. V was pared by 6 bases and J by 0 bases, with 20 bases between. This CDR3 contains 17 residues. CDR1 and CDR2 from the germline V gene are LNHDA and SQIVND (reference sequence). The CDR3 is CASRSLGRDTMNTEAFF. The CDR3 DNA follows: TGTGCCAGTAGATCTCTCGGACGGGATACAATGAACACTGAAGCTTTCTTT.